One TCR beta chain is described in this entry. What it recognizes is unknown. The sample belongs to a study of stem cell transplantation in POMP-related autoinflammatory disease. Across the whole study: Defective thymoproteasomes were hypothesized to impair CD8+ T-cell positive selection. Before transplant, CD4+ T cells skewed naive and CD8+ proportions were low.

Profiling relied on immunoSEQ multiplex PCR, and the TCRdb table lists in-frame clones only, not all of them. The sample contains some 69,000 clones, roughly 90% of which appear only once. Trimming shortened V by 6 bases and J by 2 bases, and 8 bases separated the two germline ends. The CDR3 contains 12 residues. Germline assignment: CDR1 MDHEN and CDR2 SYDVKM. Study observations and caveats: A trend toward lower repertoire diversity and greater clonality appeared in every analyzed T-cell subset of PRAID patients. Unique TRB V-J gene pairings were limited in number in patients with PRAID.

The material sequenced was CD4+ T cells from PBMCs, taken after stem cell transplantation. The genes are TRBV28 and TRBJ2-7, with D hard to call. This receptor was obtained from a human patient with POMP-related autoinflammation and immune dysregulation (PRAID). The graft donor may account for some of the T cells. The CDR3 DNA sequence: TGTGCCAGCAGACCCGGGCCCTACGAGCAGTACTTC. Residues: CASRPGPYEQYF. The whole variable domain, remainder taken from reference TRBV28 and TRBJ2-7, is DVKVTQSSRYLVKRTGEKVFLECVQDMDHENMFWYRQDPGLGLRLIYFSYDVKMKEKGDIPEGYSVSREKKERFSLILESASTNQTSMYLCASRPGPYEQYFGPGTRLTVT.